The rows below give T cell receptor beta chains drawn from one sample of a study of blood T cell repertoires in COVID-19. Sequenced by immunoSEQ multiplex PCR; TCRdb stores in-frame clones only, minus some. The sample includes a few hundred thousand clones, approximately 90% of them seen just once. Input material: peripheral blood. The source is a man aged 18 to 30 with COVID-19, enrolled during active disease. Both conserved end residues are trimmed from each CDR3. Each record gives: J gene, clone size, V gene, CDR3 protein. Not every row has a clone size; where given, it reads once, few, many or a size class.

TRBJ2-3 | NA | TRBV7-9 | ASSPTPTSGRPDTQY
TRBJ2-5 | once | TRBV2 | ASRGQGYQETQY
TRBJ2-7 | NA | TRBV9 | ASSAEPGRGGNEQY
TRBJ2-3 | NA | TRBV3-1/TRBV3-2 | ASSPTSGSDTQY
TRBJ1-2 | NA | TRBV6-5 | ASSWTEYYGYT
TRBJ1-5 | few | TRBV19 | ASSSGQGRSDQPQH
TRBJ2-7 | NA | TRBV3-1/TRBV3-2 | ASSPASGGAYEQY
TRBJ1-3 | NA | TRBV19 | ASIGRETSSGNTIY
TRBJ2-7 | NA | TRBV5-1 | ASSLATTSYHEQY
TRBJ1-5 | NA | TRBV12-5 | ASGPQGDNQPQH
TRBJ1-2 | NA | TRBV6-1 | ASSEWGTGDYGYT
TRBJ1-3 | NA | TRBV4-1 | ASSQEEGAMNTIY
TRBJ2-7 | NA | TRBV19 | ASSTGLSYEQY
TRBJ1-1 | NA | TRBV3-1/TRBV3-2 | ASSQRTGDTEAF
TRBJ1-2 | NA | TRBV12-3/TRBV12-4 | ASSLDGPYGYT
TRBJ2-1 | NA | TRBV5-4 | ASSLDRLAGGNEQF
TRBJ2-2 | NA | TRBV14 | ASSPGLAGVLGELF
TRBJ2-1 | NA | TRBV5-1 | ASSGSSGNEQF
TRBJ1-2 | NA | TRBV30 | AWSSDRYPSLFKGYT
TRBJ2-3 | NA | TRBV19 | AVGGFVPDTQY
TRBJ1-6 | NA | TRBV19 | ASSQGASPLH
TRBJ1-1 | NA | TRBV19 | ASSIMGRKNTEAF
TRBJ2-3 | NA | TRBV7-9 | ASSLALAGVIY
TRBJ2-1 | NA | TRBV7-3 | ASSIAGQGRNEQF
TRBJ2-2 | NA | TRBV5-4 | ASSFRGTNTGELF
TRBJ2-7 | NA | TRBV6-8 | ASSYPTGQGCYEQY
TRBJ2-7 | NA | TRBV5-4 | ASSSHGRGIGHEQY
TRBJ1-4 | NA | TRBV6-5 | ASSYGTRNEKLF
TRBJ1-5 | NA | TRBV6-2/TRBV6-3 | ASSYGGGGQPQH
TRBJ2-2 | NA | TRBV24-1 | ATSEFGQDGTGELF
TRBJ2-2 | NA | TRBV30 | AWSSGLAGGLNTGELF
TRBJ1-4 | NA | TRBV6-5 | ASSYSQANEKLF
TRBJ2-7 | NA | TRBV4-2 | ASSPRQGGYEQY
TRBJ1-5 | NA | TRBV12-5 | ASGFRGYSNQPQH
TRBJ1-4 | NA | TRBV5-1 | ASSLSGASNEKLF
TRBJ2-3 | NA | TRBV5-1 | ASSTRTSGGTDTQY
TRBJ1-4 | NA | TRBV15 | ATSWGGSNEKLF
TRBJ1-2 | NA | TRBV4-1 | ASSLGSRQGYT
TRBJ2-5 | NA | TRBV7-9 | ASSTTFSGRARETQY
TRBJ2-3 | NA | TRBV30 | AWSGLAVSTDTQY
TRBJ1-2 | NA | TRBV4-1 | ASSPTLTGGEGYT
TRBJ2-5 | NA | TRBV11-3 | ASSFRQQETQY
TRBJ1-5 | once | TRBV30 | AWSEGPGGNQPQH
TRBJ2-5 | NA | TRBV3-1/TRBV3-2 | ASSQDGTKPVETQY